The rows below give T cell receptor beta chains drawn from one sample of a study of blood T cell repertoires in COVID-19. Method: immunoSEQ multiplex PCR; TCRdb's copy keeps in-frame clones and lacks some. This table has a few hundred thousand clones, about 91% appearing once. The sequencing sample was made of PBMCs or T cells enriched from blood (not recorded which). The receptors here all came from a woman between 18 and 29 years old who had recovered from COVID-19. Both conserved end residues are part of each CDR3. Each record gives: D gene, V gene, clone size, J gene, CDR3 DNA, CDR3 protein. The D gene is left open where the match is weak. A row's size may be missing; if present it is once, few, many or a size class.

.	TRBV12-3/TRBV12-4	.	TRBJ1-2	TGTGCCAGCGGACCGGGCGGGGGAAATGGCTACACCTTC	CASGPGGGNGYTF
TRBD2	TRBV5-1	.	TRBJ2-5	TGCGCCAGCAGCTTGATTCGAGCGGGGGGTCTCCAAGAGACCCAGTACTTC	CASSLIRAGGLQETQYF
.	TRBV7-3	few	TRBJ2-1	TGTGCCAGCAGCTTAACGGGGCTAGGAGACAATGAGCAGTTCTTC	CASSLTGLGDNEQFF
.	TRBV11-2	.	TRBJ2-1	TGTGCCAGCAGCCCCGCGGGGTTTCTCTACAATGAGCAGTTCTTC	CASSPAGFLYNEQFF
TRBD1	TRBV5-1	.	TRBJ2-2	TGCGCCAGCAGCCCAGGGGGCTCGAACACCGGGGAGCTGTTTTTT	CASSPGGSNTGELFF
.	TRBV5-4	.	TRBJ1-1	TGTGCCAGCAGCTCCCCAGTAATAGGGGAAAAGATGAACACTGAAGCTTTCTTT	CASSSPVIGEKMNTEAFF
.	TRBV15	.	TRBJ1-5	TGTGCCACCAGCAGAGGCAGAGGGCAGCCCCAGCATTTT	CATSRGRGQPQHF
.	TRBV12-3/TRBV12-4	.	TRBJ1-2	TGTGCCAGCAGTTCAGGGCTTGGCTACACCTTC	CASSSGLGYTF
.	TRBV15	.	TRBJ1-5	TGTGCCACCAGCGGACAGTCTGATAGCAATCAGCCCCAGCATTTT	CATSGQSDSNQPQHF
.	TRBV2	.	TRBJ1-1	TGTGCCAGCAGTCCCGGGTTATCGGGCACTGAAGCTTTCTTT	CASSPGLSGTEAFF
.	TRBV7-2	.	TRBJ1-5	TGTGCCAGCAGCTTAAGGGAGCGGGACGGCAATCAGCCCCAGCATTTT	CASSLRERDGNQPQHF
.	TRBV19	.	TRBJ2-1	TGTGCCAGTGGGAAAGTGGGGGGTTTGGATGAGCAGTTCTTC	CASGKVGGLDEQFF
TRBD1	TRBV2	.	TRBJ2-3	TGTGCCAGCAGTCAAGGACAGGGGGCGGCAGATACGCAGTATTTT	CASSQGQGAADTQYF
.	TRBV2	few	TRBJ1-1	TGTGCCAGCAGTGAACCCTTGAACACTGAAGCTTTCTTT	CASSEPLNTEAFF
.	TRBV28	.	TRBJ1-4	TGTGCCAGCTGCAGGCGACGAGCAAATGAAAAACTGTTTTTT	CASCRRRANEKLFF
TRBD1	TRBV7-2	.	TRBJ1-4	TGTGCCAGCAGCTCAGGACAGGTCCTTAATGAAAAACTGTTTTTT	CASSSGQVLNEKLFF
TRBD1	TRBV5-8	once	TRBJ1-2	TGTGCCAGCAGCTTCCGGACAGGACCTTATGGCTACACCTTC	CASSFRTGPYGYTF
.	TRBV2	.	TRBJ1-6	TGTGCCAGCAGCGCCAGCTCCTATAATTCACCCCTCCACTTT	CASSASSYNSPLHF
TRBD1	TRBV6-5	.	TRBJ2-7	TGTGCCAGCAGTACAGGGGCGGCCTACGAGCAGTACTTC	CASSTGAAYEQYF
.	TRBV25-1	.	TRBJ1-5	TGTGCCAGCAGTGATTCGGTAGAGCCCCAGCATTTT	CASSDSVEPQHF
TRBD2	TRBV3-1/TRBV3-2	.	TRBJ2-1	TGTGCCAGCAGCATTAGCGGGGGCATTGGTGAGCAGTTCTTC	CASSISGGIGEQFF
.	TRBV3-1/TRBV3-2	.	TRBJ2-1	TGTGCCAGCAGCCAAGCTCAAGGTTGGGGGCGGCTTTCTTACAATGAGCAGTTCTTC	CASSQAQGWGRLSYNEQFF
TRBD1	TRBV4-1	once	TRBJ1-1	TGCGCCAGCAGCCAAGCGGCGAGGGGACAGGGTAGGTCTGAAGCTTTCTTT	CASSQAARGQGRSEAFF
TRBD1	TRBV4-3	many	TRBJ1-1	TGCGCCAGCAGCCCCGGACAGGGAGTAGAAGCTTTCTTT	CASSPGQGVEAFF
.	TRBV5-4	.	TRBJ2-3	TGTGCCAGCAGCTCCCCTTACGGGGGAGGGGGAGATACGCAGTATTTT	CASSSPYGGGGDTQYF
.	TRBV4-2	.	TRBJ2-3	TGTGCCAGCAGCCAGAGCGGAGAGGGAGCACACCTTAGGCAGTATTTT	CASSQSGEGAHLRQYF
TRBD1	TRBV4-2	.	TRBJ1-2	TGTGCCAGCACCCGAGGGGGCAGAGACTATGGCTACACCTTC	CASTRGGRDYGYTF
.	TRBV5-6	many	TRBJ1-3	TGTGCCAGCAGCTCGGAGGTCCGGCAGGCGCCTGGAAACACCATATATTTT	CASSSEVRQAPGNTIYF
TRBD2	TRBV9	.	TRBJ2-1	TGTGCCAGCAGCCGACTAGCGGGACTCAATGAGCAGTTCTTC	CASSRLAGLNEQFF
TRBD1	TRBV9	.	TRBJ1-1	TGTGCCAGCAGCGCAGGACAGGATGGGACTGAAGCTTTCTTT	CASSAGQDGTEAFF
.	TRBV19	.	TRBJ2-1	TGTGCCAGTGCCCTGGACTGGAACTACAATGAGCAGTTCTTC	CASALDWNYNEQFF